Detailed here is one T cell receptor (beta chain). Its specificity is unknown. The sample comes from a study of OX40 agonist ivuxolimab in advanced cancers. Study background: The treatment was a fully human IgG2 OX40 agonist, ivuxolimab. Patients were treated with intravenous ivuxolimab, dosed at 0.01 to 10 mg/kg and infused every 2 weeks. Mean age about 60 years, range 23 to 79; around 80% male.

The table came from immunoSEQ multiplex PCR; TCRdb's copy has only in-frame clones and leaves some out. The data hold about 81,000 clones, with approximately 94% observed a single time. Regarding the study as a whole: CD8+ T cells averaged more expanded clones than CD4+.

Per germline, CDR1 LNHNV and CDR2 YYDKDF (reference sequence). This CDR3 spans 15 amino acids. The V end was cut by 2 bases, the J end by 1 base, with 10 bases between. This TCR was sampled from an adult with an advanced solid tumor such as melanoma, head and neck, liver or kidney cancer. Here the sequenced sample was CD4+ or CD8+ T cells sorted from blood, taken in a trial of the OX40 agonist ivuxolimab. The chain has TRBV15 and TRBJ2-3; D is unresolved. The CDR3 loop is CATSRPSDRTDTQYF. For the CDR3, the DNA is TGTGCCACCAGCAGACCCTCGGACCGCACAGATACGCAGTATTTT.